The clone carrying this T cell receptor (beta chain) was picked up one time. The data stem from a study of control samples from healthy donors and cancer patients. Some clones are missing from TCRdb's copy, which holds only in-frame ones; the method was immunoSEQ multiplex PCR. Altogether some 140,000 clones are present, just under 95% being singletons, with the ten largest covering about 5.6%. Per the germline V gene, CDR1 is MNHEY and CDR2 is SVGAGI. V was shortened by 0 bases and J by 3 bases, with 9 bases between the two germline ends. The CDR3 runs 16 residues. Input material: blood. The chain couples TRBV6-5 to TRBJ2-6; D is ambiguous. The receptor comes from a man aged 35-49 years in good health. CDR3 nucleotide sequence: TGTGCCAGCAGTTACTCGTGGAGCGTTGGGGCCAACGTCCTGACTTTC. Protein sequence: CASSYSWSVGANVLTF.